The 5 T cell receptor beta chains given below trace back to one sample, sequenced in a study of shared clonotypes between healthy human individuals. Method: immunoSEQ multiplex PCR; TCRdb's copy keeps in-frame clones and lacks some. The sample contains fewer than 850,000 clones, about nine tenths of which appear only once. Input material: memory CD8+ T cells from PBMCs. Subset noted: CD45RO+ cells pooled with CCR7-negative TemRA cells. Every receptor here comes from a man younger than 35 in good health. Some clones in this sample may be carry-over from other donors' samples.

This clone appeared once. The chain links TRBV14 to TRBJ2-3, with 7 bases identical to TRBD1. CDR3 size: 15 residues. The V segment lost 5 bases and the J segment 4 bases; nucleotides outside the gene matches: 9. The V gene's germline CDR1 is SGHDN and CDR2 FVKESK. The chain's CDR3 is CASSSHRGLSDTQYF. DNA for the CDR3: TGTGCCAGCAGCTCACACAGGGGATTGTCAGATACGCAGTATTTT.

Here the CDR3 DNA reads TGTGCCTGGAGTCCCCGAGGGTTCACTGAAGCTTTCTTT. This encodes CAWSPRGFTEAFF. The chain combines TRBV30 with TRBJ1-1, with no clear D. Trimming removed 2 bases from V and 4 bases from J, with 11 bases in between. CDR3 size: 13 residues. Germline V gene data show CDR1 as GTSNPN and CDR2 as SVGIG (reference sequence).

The rearrangement joins TRBV9 to TRBJ1-1; D remains ambiguous. There are 14 residues in the CDR3. The germline V and J ends were trimmed by 0 bases and 1 base, with 7 bases remaining between them. Germline assignment: CDR1 SGDLS and CDR2 YYNGEE. The CDR3 sequence is CASSVVGPNTEAFF. CDR3 nucleotide sequence: TGTGCCAGCAGCGTAGTTGGACCGAACACTGAAGCTTTCTTT. The variable domain in full, with the rest retrieved from reference TRBV9 and TRBJ1-1, is DSGVTQTPKHLITATGQRVTLRCSPRSGDLSVYWYQQSLDQGLQFLIQYYNGEERAKGNILERFSAQQFPDLHSELNLSSLELGDSALYFCASSVVGPNTEAFFGQGTRLTVV.

This clone was detected only a few times. This sequence joins TRBV6-5 and TRBJ1-5; D is possibly TRBD1 (5 bases). From germline, CDR1 is MNHEY and CDR2 SVGAGI. The CDR3 consists of 13 residues. Between the trimmed V and J ends, which lost 9 bases and 4 bases, there was a span of 13 bases. CDR3 loop: CASSDSTNQPQHF. CDR3 sequence (DNA): TGTGCCAGTTCCGACAGTACTAATCAGCCCCAGCATTTT.

This chain links TRBV11-1 with TRBJ2-1, with TRBD2 matching over 15 bases. The germline V gene has CDR1 SGHAT and CDR2 FQDESV (reference sequence). With 5 bases clipped from V and 7 bases from J, the junction kept 6 bases outside the gene matches. The CDR3 has 16 amino acids. CDR3 in DNA: TGTGCCAGCAGCGAACCAGGGACTAGCGGGAGGAATGAGCAGTTCTTC. The encoded protein is CASSEPGTSGRNEQFF.